This TCR beta chain stems from a study of shared clonotypes between healthy human individuals (dated by TCRdb to about 2020). General notes on the study: The cohort included a few men and a couple of women between 18 and 49 years of age. Per donor, three plates each were used for CD4 naive and CD4 memory, two for CD8 naive, and one for CD8 memory. Between about 0.94 and 8.9 billion PBMCs per donor were obtained by leukapheresis. To estimate repertoire size and how much clonotype sharing occurs between individuals, the study deeply sequenced the blood TCR repertoires of about five healthy adults. Libraries were prepared and TCR repertoires were sequenced by different laboratories using diverse techniques, in order to increase sequencing depth and limit assay-specific biases.

Using the deep immunoSEQ assay, TCR CDR3 regions were amplified from genomic DNA by multiplex PCR. Extracted genomic DNA from each cell subset was distributed evenly across all wells of several immunoSEQ 96-well plates, and each plate was treated as a replicate. Each replicate PCR for sorted subsets received around 210 ng genomic DNA, equal to about 29,000 T cell genomes. The purified libraries were quantified using a Qubit 3.0 fluorometer, sized with a Bioanalyzer 2100, and then quantified again using the KAPA Library Quantification kit. Every immunoSEQ 96-well plate was sequenced on a separate single-read 150-cycle Illumina NextSeq 550 flow cell. In the authors' own workflow: Because the immunoSEQ output included only junctional sequences and no quality scores, the filtering could not be the same as the filtering used for full-length reads. Sequences were annotated with PyIR, a Python wrapper for IgBLAST v1.9, and V/J genes and CDR3 were assigned using IMGT germline references. Reads were removed for weak V/J assignments (E-value above 1e-6), missing CDR3, stop codons, out-of-frame junctions, or ambiguous translated residues. V3J clonotypes were defined as sequences sharing the same inferred V gene, J gene, and CDR3 amino acid sequence. Percentage overlap between repertoires was computed as shared unique clonotypes divided by the size of the smaller repertoire. Repertoire richness was assessed with RTK rarefaction, the Chao1 estimator, and Recon v2.1 estimates of unobserved clonotypes. For all TCRbeta clonotypes obtained by the gDNA method from a few donors, generation probabilities were computed with OLGA. Not all clones reach the TCRdb copy of this immuneACCESS table, which keeps in-frame sequences only. Checked studies attribute under half of the gap to unresolved V genes and leave the rest unexplained. D and trimming were read from the DNA, whereas the V and J calls and clone size are those reported in that table. Recorded for this sample are around 1.5 million clones; approximately 98% of them occurred a single time. The biggest ten clones account for roughly 0.45% of the sample.

Donors were healthy HIV-negative adults with no recently reported acute infections or vaccinations. Every donor was a Caucasian adult residing in Nashville, Tennessee, USA. Magnetic negative selection was used to enrich CD4+ T cells, after which naive cells were positively selected on CD45RA and the negative fraction became the memory subset. Blood was obtained by leukapheresis, after which PBMCs were separated by Ficoll-Histopaque density gradient centrifugation and cryopreserved in liquid nitrogen vapor phase. Purity and quantity of every magnetically sorted T cell population were checked by analytical flow cytometry. From each sorted fraction, genomic DNA was isolated and quantified by UV absorbance on a Nanodrop 2000c. The study at large found these results: Larger estimated clonotype richness was generally found for naive subsets than for memory subsets. Higher generation probabilities were observed for clonotypes shared by all four sorted-subset donors than for non-shared clonotypes. Based on pairwise subsampling, the degree of clonotype sharing among donors was expected to be affected by sequencing depth. Sampling was limited to blood, and TCR repertoires in tissue likely differ from TCR repertoires in blood. Incomplete sequencing was indicated by rarefaction of sorted-subset datasets, despite the large sequencing depth. Because the study included only a small number of donors, the genetic and exposure-history diversity represented was limited. When a few donors were compared, the shared fraction of clonotypes was around 5% for naive CD4, less than 4% for naive CD8, 2% to 2.5% for memory CD4, and 0.3% to 0.5% for memory CD8.

Note on this clone: No antigen is known for it. No base-level quality is on record; no much larger clone is a single base apart.

V gives up 0 bases and J gives up 5 bases, and the segment between their germline ends measures 9 bases. The germline V gene encodes CDR1 SGHRS and CDR2 YFSETQ. From the cysteine through the phenylalanine, the CDR3 covers 13 amino acids. Left in the record is the CDR3 DNA by itself, 39 bases read in frame from the first base. The sequence came from a man aged 30 to 39 in good health. Sequenced material: naive CD4+ T cells sorted from blood. The sample's cell subset or site label, decoded: CD45RA+ positively selected. The chain couples TRBV5-1 to TRBJ2-7; no confident D gene assignment can be made. Read as DNA, the sequence is TGCGCCAGCAGCTTGGGTGGGGTCCACGAGCAGTACTTC. Its protein product is CASSLGGVHEQYF. With the portions outside the CDR3 filled from the reference TRBV5-1 and TRBJ2-7 genes, the complete variable region becomes KAGVTQTPRYLIKTRGQQVTLSCSPISGHRSVSWYQQTPGQGLQFLFEYFSETQRNKGNFPGRFSGRQFSNSRSEMNVSTLELGDSALYLCASSLGGVHEQYFGPGTRLTVT.